This entry describes one T cell receptor (beta chain). This record comes from a study of PD-1 blockade in classical Hodgkin lymphoma. Each patient relapsed following autologous stem cell transplantation, and prior brentuximab vedotin exposure differed. Germline trimming cut 5 bases from V and 5 bases from J; bases unmatched to any gene: 9. Germline values: CDR1 SGHNT, CDR2 YENEEA. This CDR3 is built from 15 residues. TCRdb keeps only in-frame clones here, not all; method: immunoSEQ multiplex PCR. This sample has about 90,000 clones, with over 90% found just once. The TCR sequence derives from a human donor with classical Hodgkin lymphoma. Sequencing used peripheral blood mononuclear cells (PBMCs), obtained before the second cycle of nivolumab. V usage is TRBV11-3 and J usage is TRBJ2-1; 7 nucleotides line up with TRBD2. This CDR3 is CASSPWGGIHNEQFF. The CDR3, as DNA: TGTGCCAGCAGCCCCTGGGGGGGTATCCACAATGAGCAGTTCTTC.